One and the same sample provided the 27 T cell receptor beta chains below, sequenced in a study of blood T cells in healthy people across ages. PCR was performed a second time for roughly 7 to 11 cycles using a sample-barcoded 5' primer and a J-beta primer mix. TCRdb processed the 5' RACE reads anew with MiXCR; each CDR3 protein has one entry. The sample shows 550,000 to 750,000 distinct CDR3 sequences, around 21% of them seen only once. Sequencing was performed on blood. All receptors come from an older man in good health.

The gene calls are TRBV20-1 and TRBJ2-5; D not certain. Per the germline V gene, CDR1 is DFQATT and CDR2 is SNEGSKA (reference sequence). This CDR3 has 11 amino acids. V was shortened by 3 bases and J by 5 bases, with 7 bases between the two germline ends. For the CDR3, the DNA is TGCAGTGCTAGTCTGAGGGAGACCCAGTACTTC. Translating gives CSASLRETQYF.

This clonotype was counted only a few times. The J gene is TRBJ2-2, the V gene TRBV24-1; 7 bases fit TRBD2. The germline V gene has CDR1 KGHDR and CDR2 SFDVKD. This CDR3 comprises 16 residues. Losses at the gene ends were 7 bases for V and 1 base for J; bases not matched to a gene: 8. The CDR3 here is CATSPRDYLNTGELFF. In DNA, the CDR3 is TGTGCCACCAGCCCCCGGGACTACCTGAACACCGGGGAGCTGTTTTTT.

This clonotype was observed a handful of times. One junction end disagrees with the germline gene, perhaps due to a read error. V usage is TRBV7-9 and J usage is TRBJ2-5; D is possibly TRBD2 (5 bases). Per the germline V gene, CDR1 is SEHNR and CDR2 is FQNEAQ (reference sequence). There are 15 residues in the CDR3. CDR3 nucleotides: TGTGCCAGTAGCTTAGGAGGCAAGCCCCAAGAGACCCAGTACTTC. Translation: CASSLGGKPQETQYF.

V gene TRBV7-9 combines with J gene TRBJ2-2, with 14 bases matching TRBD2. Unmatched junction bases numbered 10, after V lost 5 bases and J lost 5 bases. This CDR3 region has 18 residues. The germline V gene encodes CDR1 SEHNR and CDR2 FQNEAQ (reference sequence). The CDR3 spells CASSIRLAGGPLTGELFF. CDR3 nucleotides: TGTGCCAGCAGCATAAGACTAGCGGGAGGGCCGCTGACCGGGGAGCTGTTTTTT.

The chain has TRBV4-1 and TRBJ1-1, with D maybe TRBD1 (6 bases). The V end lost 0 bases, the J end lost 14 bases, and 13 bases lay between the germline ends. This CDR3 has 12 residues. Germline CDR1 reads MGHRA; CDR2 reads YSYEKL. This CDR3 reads CASSQDAGASFF. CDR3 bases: TGCGCCAGCAGCCAAGATGCAGGGGCATCCTTCTTT.

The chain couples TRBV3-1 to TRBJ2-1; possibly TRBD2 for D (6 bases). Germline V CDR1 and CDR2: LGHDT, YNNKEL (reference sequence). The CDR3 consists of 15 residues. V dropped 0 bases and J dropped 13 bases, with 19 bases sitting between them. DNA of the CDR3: TGTGCCAGCAGCCAAGAGGGACTCCTCGTTGGAGTCCAGTTCTTC. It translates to CASSQEGLLVGVQFF.

The CDR3, as DNA: TGTGCCAGCGCCGGGACTGCCATACCCCAAAGCACAGATACGCAGTATTTT. It codes for CASAGTAIPQSTDTQYF. This chain connects TRBV5-5 to TRBJ2-3; tentatively, D is TRBD2 (6 bases). CDR1 and CDR2 from the germline V gene are SGHKS and YYEKEE (reference sequence). Trimming removed 7 bases from V and 0 bases from J, with 21 bases in between. The CDR3 is 17 amino acids.

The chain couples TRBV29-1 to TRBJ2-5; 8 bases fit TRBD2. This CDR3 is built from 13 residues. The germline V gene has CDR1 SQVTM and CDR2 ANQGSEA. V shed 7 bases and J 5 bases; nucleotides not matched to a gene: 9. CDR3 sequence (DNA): TGCAGCGAACGCCCGGGACTAGAGGAGACCCAGTACTTC. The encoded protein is CSERPGLEETQYF.

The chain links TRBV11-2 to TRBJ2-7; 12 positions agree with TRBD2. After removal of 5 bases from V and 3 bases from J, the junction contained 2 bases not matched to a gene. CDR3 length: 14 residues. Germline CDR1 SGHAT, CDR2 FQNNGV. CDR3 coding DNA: TGTGCCAGCAGCGCACTAGCGGGGGGCTACGAGCAGTACTTC. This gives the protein CASSALAGGYEQYF.

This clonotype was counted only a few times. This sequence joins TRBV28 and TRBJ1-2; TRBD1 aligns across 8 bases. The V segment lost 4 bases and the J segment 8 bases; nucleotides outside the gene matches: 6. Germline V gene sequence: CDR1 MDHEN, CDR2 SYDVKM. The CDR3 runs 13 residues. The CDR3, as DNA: TGTGCCAGCAGTTCGACAGGGGTAGGCGGCTACACCTTC. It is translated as CASSSTGVGGYTF.

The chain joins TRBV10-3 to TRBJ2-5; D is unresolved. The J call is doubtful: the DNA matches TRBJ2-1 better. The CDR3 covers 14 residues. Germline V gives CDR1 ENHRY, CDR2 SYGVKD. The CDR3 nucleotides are TGTGCCATCAGTGAGGGGCCCGGTGGCGATGAGCAGTTCTTC. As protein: CAISEGPGGDEQFF.

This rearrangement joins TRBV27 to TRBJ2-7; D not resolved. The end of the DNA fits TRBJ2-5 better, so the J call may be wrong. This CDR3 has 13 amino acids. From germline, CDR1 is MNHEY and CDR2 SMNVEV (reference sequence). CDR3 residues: CASSPVASETQYF. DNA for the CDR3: TGTGCCAGCAGCCCGGTTGCCTCAGAGACCCAGTACTTC.

CDR3 in DNA: TGCGCCAGCAGCCAAGATTCAGGAGTTGCGTTGAGCTACACCTTC. Its protein is CASSQDSGVALSYTF. The chain links TRBV4-1 to TRBJ1-2, with D unresolved. Germline V gene lookup returns CDR1 MGHRA and CDR2 YSYEKL. The CDR3 spans 15 residues. V lost 0 bases to trimming and J lost 9 bases, with 17 bases between them.

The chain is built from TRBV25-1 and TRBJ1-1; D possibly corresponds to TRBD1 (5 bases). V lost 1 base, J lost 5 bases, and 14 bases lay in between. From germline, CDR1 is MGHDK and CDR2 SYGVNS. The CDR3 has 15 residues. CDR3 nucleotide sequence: TGTGCCAGCAGTGAATTCTCAGGGTTTGGGACTGAAGCTTTCTTT. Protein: CASSEFSGFGTEAFF.

CDR3 nucleotide sequence: TGCAGTGCACAGGGGTCGCAACCCTTCCAAGAGACCCAGTACTTC. This encodes CSAQGSQPFQETQYF. The gene calls are TRBV20-1 and TRBJ2-5, with 7 bases fitting TRBD1. V lost 6 bases to trimming and J lost 1 base; unmatched junction nucleotides: 11. CDR3 length equals 15 residues. Germline V gene data show CDR1 as DFQATT and CDR2 as SNEGSKA (reference sequence).

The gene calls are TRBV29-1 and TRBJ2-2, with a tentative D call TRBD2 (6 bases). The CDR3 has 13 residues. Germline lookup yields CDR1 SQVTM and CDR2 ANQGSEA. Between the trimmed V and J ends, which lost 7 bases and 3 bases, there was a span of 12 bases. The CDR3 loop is CSAGRGHTGELFF. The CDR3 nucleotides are TGCAGCGCTGGGCGGGGACACACCGGGGAGCTGTTTTTT.

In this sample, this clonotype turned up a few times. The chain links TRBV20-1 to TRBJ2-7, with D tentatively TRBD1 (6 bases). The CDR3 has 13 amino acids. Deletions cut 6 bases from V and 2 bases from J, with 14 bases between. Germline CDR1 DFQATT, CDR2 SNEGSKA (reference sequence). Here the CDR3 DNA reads TGCAGTGCGGCCGGGACACCGACCTACGAGCAGTACTTC. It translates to CSAAGTPTYEQYF.

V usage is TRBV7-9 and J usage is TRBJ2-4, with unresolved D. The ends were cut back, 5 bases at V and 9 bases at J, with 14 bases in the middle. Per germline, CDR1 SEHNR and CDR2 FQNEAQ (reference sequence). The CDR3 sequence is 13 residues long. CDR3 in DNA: TGTGCCAGCAGCCTCCCGGCCTTGGGCATTCAGTACTTC. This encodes CASSLPALGIQYF.

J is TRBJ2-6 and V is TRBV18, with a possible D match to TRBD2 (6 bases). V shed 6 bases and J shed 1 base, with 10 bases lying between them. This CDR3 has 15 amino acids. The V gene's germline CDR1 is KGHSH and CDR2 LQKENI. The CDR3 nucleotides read TGTGCCAGCTCGCCGGGGGAGTCTGGGGCCAACGTCCTGACTTTC. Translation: CASSPGESGANVLTF.

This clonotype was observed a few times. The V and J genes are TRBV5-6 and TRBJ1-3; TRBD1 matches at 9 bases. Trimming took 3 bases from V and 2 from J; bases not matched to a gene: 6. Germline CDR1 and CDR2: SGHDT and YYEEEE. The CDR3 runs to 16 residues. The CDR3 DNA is TGTGCCAGCAGCTCGCCGGGACAGGGAGCTGGAAACACCATATATTTT. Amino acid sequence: CASSSPGQGAGNTIYF.

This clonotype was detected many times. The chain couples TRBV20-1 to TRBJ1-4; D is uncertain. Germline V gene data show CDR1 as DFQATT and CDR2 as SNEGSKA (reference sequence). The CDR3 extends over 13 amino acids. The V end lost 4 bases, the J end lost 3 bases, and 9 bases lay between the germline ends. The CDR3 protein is CSAKRRPNEKLFF. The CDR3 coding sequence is TGCAGTGCTAAGAGACGACCTAATGAAAAACTGTTTTTT.

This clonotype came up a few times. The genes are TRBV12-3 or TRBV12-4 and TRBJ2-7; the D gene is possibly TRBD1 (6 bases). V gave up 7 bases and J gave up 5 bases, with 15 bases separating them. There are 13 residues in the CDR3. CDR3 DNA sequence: TGTGCCAGCATAAAACAGGGTCGAAACGAGCAGTACTTC. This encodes CASIKQGRNEQYF.

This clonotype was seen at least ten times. The CDR3 spells CASSHGLAGVGGGEQFF. The CDR3 nucleotides read TGTGCCAGCAGTCATGGACTAGCGGGAGTAGGCGGGGGGGAGCAGTTCTTC. The J gene is TRBJ2-1, the V gene TRBV7-9, with 13 bases that match TRBD2. The CDR3 covers 17 residues. Germline values: CDR1 SEHNR, CDR2 FQNEAQ (reference sequence). The trim removed 6 bases at V and 10 bases at J, leaving 15 bases unmatched.

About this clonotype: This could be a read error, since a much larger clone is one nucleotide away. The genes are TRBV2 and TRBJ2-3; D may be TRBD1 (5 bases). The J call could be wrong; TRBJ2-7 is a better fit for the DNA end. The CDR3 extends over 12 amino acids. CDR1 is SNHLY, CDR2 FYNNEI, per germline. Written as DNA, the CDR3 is TGTGCCAGCCTGACAGACACCGGCGAGCAGTACTTC. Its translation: CASLTDTGEQYF.

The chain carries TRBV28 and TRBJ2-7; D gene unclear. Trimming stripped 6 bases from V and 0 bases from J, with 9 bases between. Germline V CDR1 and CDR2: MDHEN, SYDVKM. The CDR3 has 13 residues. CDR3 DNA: TGTGCCAGCAGGGCCGAAAGCTCCTACGAGCAGTACTTC. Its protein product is CASRAESSYEQYF.

CDR3 sequence: CASSPHREDIQYF. CDR3 nucleotides: TGTGCCAGCTCACCACACAGGGAGGACATTCAGTACTTC. The chain carries TRBV18 and TRBJ2-4, with D possibly being TRBD1 or TRBD2 (6 bases each). The V and J ends lost 1 base and 8 bases respectively, with 9 bases between them. CDR1 is KGHSH and CDR2 is LQKENI in the germline V gene. CDR3 length: 13 amino acids. Together with reference TRBV18 and TRBJ2-4, the CDR3 gives the full variable domain: NAGVMQNPRHLVRRRGQEARLRCSPMKGHSHVYWYRQLPEEGLKFMVYLQKENIIDESGMPKERFSAEFPKEGPSILRIQQVVRGDSAAYFCASSPHREDIQYFGAGTRLSVL.

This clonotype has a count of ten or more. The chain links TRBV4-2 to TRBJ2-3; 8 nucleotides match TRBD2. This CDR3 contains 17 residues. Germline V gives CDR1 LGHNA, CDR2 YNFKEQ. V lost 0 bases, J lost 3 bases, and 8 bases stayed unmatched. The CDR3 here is CASSQEASSGSTDTQYF. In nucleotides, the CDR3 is TGTGCCAGCAGCCAAGAAGCCAGCAGCGGGAGTACAGATACGCAGTATTTT.